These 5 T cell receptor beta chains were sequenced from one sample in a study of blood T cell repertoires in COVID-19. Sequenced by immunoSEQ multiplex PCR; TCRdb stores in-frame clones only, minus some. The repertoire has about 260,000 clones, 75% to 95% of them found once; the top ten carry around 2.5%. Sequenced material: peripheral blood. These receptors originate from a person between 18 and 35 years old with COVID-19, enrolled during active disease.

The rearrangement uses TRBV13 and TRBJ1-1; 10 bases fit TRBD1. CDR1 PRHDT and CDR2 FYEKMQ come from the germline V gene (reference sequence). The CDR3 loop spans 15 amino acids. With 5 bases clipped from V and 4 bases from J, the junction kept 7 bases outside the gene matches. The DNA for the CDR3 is TGTGCCAGCAGCGGAAGGACAGGGGGGGTCACTGAAGCTTTCTTT. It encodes CASSGRTGGVTEAFF.

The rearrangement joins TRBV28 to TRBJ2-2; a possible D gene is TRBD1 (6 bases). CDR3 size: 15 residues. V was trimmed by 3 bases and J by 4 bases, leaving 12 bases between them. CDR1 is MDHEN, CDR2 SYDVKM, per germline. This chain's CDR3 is CASSFEGHLTGELFF. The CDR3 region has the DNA TGTGCCAGCAGTTTCGAGGGACACCTCACCGGGGAGCTGTTTTTT.

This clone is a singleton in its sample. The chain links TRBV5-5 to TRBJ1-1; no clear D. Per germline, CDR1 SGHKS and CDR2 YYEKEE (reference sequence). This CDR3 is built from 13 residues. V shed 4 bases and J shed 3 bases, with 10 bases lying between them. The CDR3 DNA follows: TGTGCCAGCAGCCTAGTCGGGGACACTGAAGCTTTCTTT. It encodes CASSLVGDTEAFF.

CDR3 in DNA: TGTGCCAGCAGTTACGTTGCGGGAGTAGGCACAGATACGCAGTATTTT. This sequence encodes CASSYVAGVGTDTQYF. The V and J genes are TRBV6-5 and TRBJ2-3; 7 bases fit TRBD2. Germline V CDR1 and CDR2: MNHEY, SVGAGI. The length of the CDR3 is 16 residues. J lost 1 base, V lost 2 bases, and 6 bases had no gene match.

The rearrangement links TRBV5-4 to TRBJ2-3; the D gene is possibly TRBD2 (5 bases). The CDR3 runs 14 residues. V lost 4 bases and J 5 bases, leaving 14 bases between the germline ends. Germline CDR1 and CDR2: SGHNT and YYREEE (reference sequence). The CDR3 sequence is CASSRDRGRDTQYF. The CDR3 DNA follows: TGTGCCAGCAGCCGAGACCGGGGTAGAGATACGCAGTATTTT.